The clone carrying this T cell receptor (beta chain) was counted ten times or more. Its target is unknown. This specimen belongs to a study of T cells in Graves' hyperthyroidism and ophthalmopathy. Individuals with ophthalmopathy presented a Clinical Activity Score of at least 3, a NOSPECS grade of at least 4 and a duration under 3 months. Diagnosis rested on symptoms, serum thyroxine and TRAb, thyroid ultrasound, and orbital computed tomography. Amplification yielded TCR beta CDR3 regions, with RNA transcripts as the source. HTBI primers were used for first-round RT-PCR of the TCR CDR3. MiXCR was run by TCRdb on the multiplex PCR reads, yielding one entry per CDR3 protein. The sample has about 250,000 distinct CDR3 sequences, about 25% seen once; the top ten hold approximately 32%. V shed 0 bases and J shed 3 bases, with 12 bases lying between them. This CDR3 region has 15 residues. Germline assignment: CDR1 SGHTA and CDR2 FQGNSA.

Study findings and constraints: A model using 13 V-J features told ophthalmopathy apart from stable hyperthyroidism. Appearing also in blood were most of the thyroid clonotypes expanded above 0.001.

The chain combines TRBV7-2 with TRBJ2-7; D might be TRBD1 (6 bases). The sequence was collected from a woman aged 40-49 years with Graves' ophthalmopathy. The sample was blood. CDR3 DNA: TGTGCCAGCAGCTTAGCGACAGGAGCAGGCTACGAGCAGTACTTC. Translating gives CASSLATGAGYEQYF.